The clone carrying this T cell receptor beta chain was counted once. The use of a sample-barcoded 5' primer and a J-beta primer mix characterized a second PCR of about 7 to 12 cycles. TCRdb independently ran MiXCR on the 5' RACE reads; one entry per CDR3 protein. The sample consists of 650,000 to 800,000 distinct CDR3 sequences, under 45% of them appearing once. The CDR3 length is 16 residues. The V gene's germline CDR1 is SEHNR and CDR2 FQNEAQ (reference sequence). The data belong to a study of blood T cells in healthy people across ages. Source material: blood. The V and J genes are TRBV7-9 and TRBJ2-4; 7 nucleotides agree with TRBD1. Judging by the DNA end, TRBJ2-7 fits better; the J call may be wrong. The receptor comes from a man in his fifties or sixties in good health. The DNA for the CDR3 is TGTGCCAGCAGCTTAGCGAGACAGGGTATATCCTACGAGCAGTACTTC. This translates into CASSLARQGISYEQYF.